One and the same sample provided the 10 T cell receptor beta chains below, sequenced in a study of cytomegalovirus exposure and HLA in healthy donors. In the PCR, 60 Vbeta and 13 Jbeta primers were used. The method was immunoSEQ multiplex PCR; TCRdb's version includes in-frame clones alone and lacks a portion of them. The repertoire holds around 190,000 clones, around 79% seen once, with 0.69% in the top ten. Sample: PBMCs. The source is a woman in her forties in good health and CMV-seronegative.

The chain recombines TRBV4-3 with TRBJ1-2; TRBD1 is a possible D gene (6 bases). The V gene lost 0 bases and the J gene lost 4 bases, with 12 bases spanning the gap. The CDR3 consists of 15 residues. The germline V gene encodes CDR1 LGHNA and CDR2 YSLEER. CDR3 region: CASSQDRGALYGYTF. In DNA form, the CDR3 reads TGCGCCAGCAGCCAAGATCGGGGGGCCCTCTATGGCTACACCTTC.

The rearrangement joins TRBV30 to TRBJ1-5; 10 nucleotides align to TRBD1. The CDR3 runs 14 residues. In germline, CDR1 is GTSNPN, CDR2 SVGIG (reference sequence). J lost 11 bases, V lost 3 bases, and 10 bases had no gene match. CDR3 in amino acids: CAWSLGRGQGTQHF. The CDR3 DNA is TGTGCCTGGAGCCTAGGGAGGGGACAGGGGACCCAGCATTTT.

The chain combines TRBV5-1 with TRBJ2-7, with 7 bases matching TRBD1. Looked up from germline, CDR1 is SGHRS and CDR2 is YFSETQ. The CDR3 is made up of 15 amino acids. Losses at the gene ends were 4 bases for V and 0 bases for J; bases not matched to a gene: 7. The CDR3: CASSPTRQGSYEQYF. CDR3 coding DNA: TGCGCCAGCAGCCCTACCCGACAGGGCTCCTACGAGCAGTACTTC.

The chain uses TRBV6-5 and TRBJ2-7, with 7 positions matching TRBD1. CDR3 size: 14 residues. J lost 2 bases, V lost 7 bases, and 8 bases had no gene match. The germline CDR1 and CDR2 sequences are MNHEY and SVGAGI. The CDR3 DNA follows: TGTGCCAGCAATCCATCAGGACAGGCCTACGAGCAGTACTTC. Translation: CASNPSGQAYEQYF.

The V call is TRBV11-3, the J call TRBJ2-7; a weak D match, TRBD2 (5 bases). The V gene lost 5 bases and the J gene lost 3 bases, with 20 bases spanning the gap. CDR1 and CDR2 (germline): SGHNT, YENEEA. The CDR3 covers 16 residues. The CDR3 nucleotides read TGTGCCAGCAGCCTACTCGGGGAGCGACAACTCTACGAGCAGTACTTC. This codes for CASSLLGERQLYEQYF.

The rearrangement links TRBV6-1 to TRBJ2-7; weak D call: TRBD1 (6 bases). The V gene lost 5 bases and the J gene lost 4 bases, with 12 bases spanning the gap. The CDR3 spans 13 residues. Germline V gives CDR1 MNHNS, CDR2 SASEGT. DNA for the CDR3: TGTGCCAGCAGTCCTCTTGGACAGTACGAGCAGTACTTC. Translated: CASSPLGQYEQYF.

The chain has TRBV21-1 and TRBJ1-2. TRBV21-1 is a known pseudogene. The CDR3 extends over 14 amino acids. The CDR3 nucleotides read TGTGCCAGCAGGCTGGTTTCGGTCTGCTATGGCTACACCTTC. As protein: CASRLVSVCYGYTF.

The chain employs TRBV6-1 and TRBJ2-1; perhaps TRBD1 as D (6 bases). V was trimmed by 2 bases and J by 8 bases, leaving 22 bases between them. From germline, CDR1 is MNHNS and CDR2 SASEGT. The CDR3 spans 17 residues. The CDR3 here is CASSEFLWDIRSHEQFF. CDR3 sequence (DNA): TGTGCCAGCAGTGAATTTCTGTGGGACATTAGGAGCCATGAGCAGTTCTTC.

The J gene is TRBJ1-5, the V gene TRBV18, with no clear D. Looked up from germline, CDR1 is KGHSH and CDR2 is LQKENI. The ends were cut back, 3 bases at V and 4 bases at J, with 13 bases in the middle. CDR3 length: 15 amino acids. The chain's CDR3 is CASSPGRDPNQPQHF. The CDR3, as DNA: TGTGCCAGCTCACCTGGACGGGATCCTAATCAGCCCCAGCATTTT.

On this clone: This sample includes further DNA sequences coding for the same CDR3. The chain carries TRBV19 and TRBJ1-5; D unresolved. CDR1 and CDR2 (germline): LNHDA, SQIVND (reference sequence). The CDR3 covers 15 residues. V was pared by 3 bases and J by 2 bases, with 11 bases between. Here the CDR3 reads CASSIDRGGNQPQHF. CDR3 coding DNA: TGTGCCAGTAGTATCGATAGAGGAGGCAATCAGCCCCAGCATTTT.